Shown below are 15 T cell receptor beta chains from a single sample sequenced in a study of CD8 T cells in ankylosing spondylitis. TCRdb reprocessed the 5' RACE reads via MiXCR and lists one record per CDR3 protein. The sample lists under 450,000 distinct CDR3 sequences, roughly 20% occurring once. Sequencing input: blood, either unsorted or a sorted T cell fraction (not recorded which). These TCRs come from a male donor with ankylosing spondylitis or in good health (not recorded which).

This clonotype has just a few counts. The V and J genes are TRBV12-3 or TRBV12-4 and TRBJ2-1; weak D call: TRBD1 (6 bases). V lost 5 bases, J lost 8 bases, and 16 bases lay in between. This CDR3 has 14 residues. The chain's CDR3 is CASSLNPQGYEQFF. As DNA, the CDR3 is TGTGCCAGCAGTCTAAACCCACAGGGCTATGAGCAGTTCTTC.

The chain has TRBV4-1 and TRBJ2-1; D is possibly TRBD1 (6 bases). The germline V and J ends were trimmed by 1 base and 4 bases, with 11 bases remaining between them. The length of the CDR3 is 15 residues. Germline CDR1 reads MGHRA; CDR2 reads YSYEKL. The CDR3 nucleotides are TGCGCCAGCAGCCAAGTTTCAGGGGATTACAATGAGCAGTTCTTC. Translating gives CASSQVSGDYNEQFF.

The chain recombines TRBV12-3 or TRBV12-4 with TRBJ2-1; D is unclear. V lost 6 bases and J lost 6, with 9 bases in between. This CDR3 contains 12 residues. CDR3 nucleotides: TGTGCCAGCAGCCCTTGGCTCAATGAGCAGTTCTTC. This sequence encodes CASSPWLNEQFF.

This chain connects TRBV4-1 to TRBJ2-7; D unclear. Between the trimmed V and J ends, which lost 1 base and 3 bases, there was a span of 16 bases. The CDR3 has 16 residues. Germline values: CDR1 MGHRA, CDR2 YSYEKL. The chain's CDR3 is CASSQGATAVNYEQYF. The CDR3 DNA reads TGCGCCAGCAGCCAAGGAGCCACCGCAGTGAACTACGAGCAGTACTTC.

The gene calls are TRBV5-3 and TRBJ2-7, with 9 bases lining up with TRBD1. TRBV5-3 is labeled an ORF, and its function is uncertain. With 4 bases clipped from V and 3 bases from J, the junction kept 8 bases outside the gene matches. This CDR3 comprises 15 residues. The CDR3 sequence is CARSPTGTGNYEQYF. CDR3 in DNA: TGTGCCAGAAGCCCAACCGGGACAGGGAACTACGAGCAGTACTTC.

This rearrangement joins TRBV7-9 to TRBJ1-2; perhaps TRBD1 as D (6 bases). Germline loops: CDR1 SEHNR, CDR2 FQNEAQ (reference sequence). Deletions cut 0 bases from V and 2 bases from J, with 10 bases between. The CDR3 extends over 15 amino acids. The CDR3 reads CASSLAGQGNYGYTF. The CDR3 DNA sequence: TGTGCCAGCAGCTTAGCAGGGCAGGGGAACTATGGCTACACCTTC.

This clonotype was observed a few times. The CDR3 DNA reads TGTGCCAGCAGTGCCCAGGGGGCCTATGGCTACACCTTC. The encoded protein is CASSAQGAYGYTF. The chain joins TRBV25-1 to TRBJ1-2, with TRBD1 matching 8 bases. Looked up from germline, CDR1 is MGHDK and CDR2 is SYGVNS. V lost 4 bases to trimming and J lost 4 bases; unmatched junction nucleotides: 2. The CDR3 is 13 amino acids.

The rearrangement links TRBV2 to TRBJ2-1, with 12 bases matching TRBD2. The CDR3 runs 13 residues. Germline V lookup: CDR1 SNHLY, CDR2 FYNNEI. Trimming at V came to 3 bases and at J to 15 bases, leaving 6 bases not matched to a gene. This CDR3 is CASSDGLAGGRFF. CDR3 nucleotides: TGTGCCAGCAGTGATGGGCTAGCGGGGGGGCGGTTCTTC. The full variable domain, rest sourced from reference TRBV2 and TRBJ2-1, is EPEVTQTPSHQVTQMGQEVILRCVPISNHLYFYWYRQILGQKVEFLVSFYNNEISEKSEIFDDQFSVERPDGSNFTLKIRSTKLEDSAMYFCASSDGLAGGRFFGPGTRLTVL.

The chain couples TRBV4-1 to TRBJ2-5, with D unresolved. Germline CDR1 MGHRA, CDR2 YSYEKL. This CDR3 is built from 15 residues. V lost 0 bases to trimming and J lost 4 bases, with 12 bases between them. CDR3 DNA sequence: TGCGCCAGCAGCCAAGATCTTACCGTCGGAGAGACCCAGTACTTC. This encodes CASSQDLTVGETQYF.

This clonotype was seen a handful of times. The CDR3 region has the DNA TGTGCCAGCAGCTTGGAGGGTTGGACTCCTGAGCAGTACTTC. This codes for CASSLEGWTPEQYF. V gene TRBV5-5 combines with J gene TRBJ2-7; the D gene is possibly TRBD2 (5 bases). The V and J ends lost 0 bases and 7 bases respectively, with 14 bases between them. Per germline, CDR1 SGHKS and CDR2 YYEKEE (reference sequence). This CDR3 has 14 residues.

The chain combines TRBV13 with TRBJ2-7, with no clear D. This CDR3 is 13 amino acids long. Germline CDR1 and CDR2: PRHDT and FYEKMQ (reference sequence). V lost 5 bases to trimming and J lost 1 base, with 9 bases between them. The CDR3 DNA reads as TGTGCCAGCAGCCCCCCCCGGTCCTACGAGCAGTACTTC. Protein sequence: CASSPPRSYEQYF.

This clonotype was counted a few times. This rearrangement joins TRBV11-2 to TRBJ2-7, with TRBD2 identical over 9 bases. CDR3 length: 15 amino acids. Unmatched junction bases numbered 9, after V lost 3 bases and J lost 6 bases. Germline CDR1 is SGHAT and CDR2 is FQNNGV. DNA for the CDR3: TGTGCCAGCAGCTTCAGCGGGGGGCTCTTAAGCGAGCAGTACTTC. This encodes CASSFSGGLLSEQYF.

The sample holds a few counts of this clonotype. The chain combines TRBV29-1 with TRBJ2-7; D is possibly TRBD2 (6 bases). This CDR3 is built from 16 residues. Germline V gives CDR1 SQVTM, CDR2 ANQGSEA. V lost 6 bases and J lost 3, with 24 bases in between. CDR3 amino acids: CSVGEFGGTGSYEQYF. The CDR3 coding sequence is TGCAGCGTCGGAGAGTTCGGGGGAACTGGGAGCTACGAGCAGTACTTC.

This clonotype was seen a handful of times. The rearrangement joins TRBV28 to TRBJ2-7; 7 bases are shared with TRBD2. There are 13 residues in the CDR3. Germline lookup yields CDR1 MDHEN and CDR2 SYDVKM. CDR3 residues: CAIFGGGSYEQYF. CDR3 bases: TGTGCGATTTTCGGGGGAGGGTCCTACGAGCAGTACTTC.

In this sample, this clonotype turned up a few times. The chain has TRBV30 and TRBJ2-2; no definite D call. The germline CDR1 and CDR2 sequences are GTSNPN and SVGIG (reference sequence). Trimming left V 2 bases short and J 5 bases short, with 6 bases between. The CDR3 extends over 12 amino acids. CDR3 nucleotides: TGTGCCTGGAGTCCAGGAACCGGGGAGCTGTTTTTT. Protein sequence: CAWSPGTGELFF. Based on the CDR3 plus reference TRBV30 and TRBJ2-2, the full variable domain is SQTIHQWPATLVQPVGSPLSLECTVEGTSNPNLYWYRQAAGRGLQLLFYSVGIGQISSEVPQNLSASRPQDRQFILSSKKLLLSDSGFYLCAWSPGTGELFFGEGSRLTVL.